This is a list of T cell receptor beta chains from one sample in a study of regulatory T cells in long-lasting Graves disease. MiXCR, run by TCRdb on the multiplex PCR reads, gives a single entry per CDR3 protein. Here the sample spans about 430,000 distinct CDR3 sequences, 21% being singletons. The sequenced sample was peripheral blood mononuclear cells (PBMCs), obtained when the disease was refractory, from a patient treated with antithyroid drugs. The receptors were sampled from a female donor with Graves disease. Both conserved end residues are part of each CDR3. Fields, in order: CDR3 length, V gene, clone size, J gene, D gene, CDR3 DNA, CDR3 protein. D genes are given only for firm matches. Not all rows give a size; the values are once, few, many and, for expanded clones, a class.

>15|TRBV2|many|TRBJ1-5|NA
TGTGCCAGCAGCGGTGAGGAAGGAAGCAATCAGCCCCAGCATTTT
CASSGEEGSNQPQHF
>17|TRBV2|NA|TRBJ2-3|TRBD2
TGTGCCAGCAGTGATCCCTCTAGCGGAAAAAGCACAGATACGCAGTATTTT
CASSDPSSGKSTDTQYF
>13|TRBV10-3|NA|TRBJ2-3|NA
TGTGCCATCAGTGAGTCGACAGCAGATACGCAGTATTTT
CAISESTADTQYF
>15|TRBV29-1|few|TRBJ1-2|NA
TGCAGCGTTGAAGACCGGGGGGGGGCTCACTATGGCTACACCTTC
CSVEDRGGAHYGYTF
>15|TRBV6-1|many|TRBJ2-6|TRBD1
TGTGCCGTAAGACAGGGGAACTCTGGGGCCAACGTCCTGACTTTC
CAVRQGNSGANVLTF
>16|TRBV28|few|TRBJ1-5|NA
TGTGCCAGCAGTTTGGAGCCAGTAAATAGCAATCAGCCCCAGCATTTT
CASSLEPVNSNQPQHF
>12|TRBV28|many|TRBJ1-1|NA
TGTGCCAGTGAGAGGATGAACACTGAAGCTTTCTTT
CASERMNTEAFF
>14|TRBV15|many|TRBJ1-1|NA
TGTGCCACCAGCAGGGTGGAGGGGAACACTGAAGCTTTCTTT
CATSRVEGNTEAFF
>14|TRBV7-2|few|TRBJ1-1|NA
TGTGCCAGCAGCTTAGGTAGGAGCGGCACTGAAGCTTTCTTT
CASSLGRSGTEAFF
>14|TRBV6-5|few|TRBJ1-2|NA
TGTGCCAGCAGTTCACAGGAGGAACGGCATGGCTACACCTTC
CASSSQEERHGYTF
>14|TRBV28|NA|TRBJ1-2|TRBD1
TGTGCCAGCAGACGGACAGGGGGCGCCTCTGGCTACACCTTC
CASRRTGGASGYTF
>15|TRBV2|few|TRBJ1-4|NA
TGTGCCAGCAGTGTGGGGGAAGGAAGTAATGAAAAACTGTTTTTT
CASSVGEGSNEKLFF
>13|TRBV29-1|many|TRBJ2-7|TRBD2
TGCAGCGTTGAATCCGGGAGGAACCACGAGCAGTACTTC
CSVESGRNHEQYF
>14|TRBV18|NA|TRBJ2-1|NA
TGTGCCAGCTCACCACCGAATCCCGCCGATGGGCAGTTCTTC
CASSPPNPADGQFF
>18|TRBV20-1|NA|TRBJ1-4|NA
TGCAGTGCTAGAGACCGATCCGGGCCCGATTATGGTTATGAAAAACCGTTTTTT
CSARDRSGPDYGYEKPFF
>13|TRBV6-1|NA|TRBJ1-5|NA
TGTGCCAGCGCCAAAGCGGGAAATCAGCCCCAGCATTTT
CASAKAGNQPQHF
>13|TRBV11-3|few|TRBJ2-7|NA
TGCGCCAGCAGCCAAGGGTTATTCTACGAGCAGTACTTC
CASSQGLFYEQYF
>15|TRBV28|NA|TRBJ1-1|TRBD1
TGTGCCAGCAGTTGGGGGGACAGGAAGAGCGCTGAAGCTTTCTTT
CASSWGDRKSAEAFF
>16|TRBV29-1|few|TRBJ1-1|NA
TGCAGCGCAACCGGAATCCAAACCAGAGTTAACACTGAAGCTTTCTTT
CSATGIQTRVNTEAFF
>15|TRBV7-8|many|TRBJ2-7|TRBD2
TGTGCCAGCAGCTTAGCGTATGGGGGGGCCTACGAGCAGTACTTC
CASSLAYGGAYEQYF
>15|TRBV5-1|NA|TRBJ2-7|TRBD2
TGCGCCAGCAGCTTGGCAACGGGGGGTTCCTACGAGCAGTACTTC
CASSLATGGSYEQYF
>14|TRBV7-9|NA|TRBJ2-2|NA
TGTGCCAGCAGCTCTATACACAACACCGGGGAGCTGTTTTTT
CASSSIHNTGELFF
>16|TRBV6-5|few|TRBJ2-2|TRBD1
TGTGCCAGCAGTTACGGGTCGGGGACAGGGGCGGGGGAGCTGTTTTTT
CASSYGSGTGAGELFF
>15|TRBV7-3|NA|TRBJ2-7|NA
TGTGCCAGCAGCTTAAGGCCAGGAGAGGGATACGAGCAGTACTTC
CASSLRPGEGYEQYF
>11|TRBV28|many|TRBJ2-7|NA
TGTGCCAGCAGTTTCTCGCACGAGCAGTACTTC
CASSFSHEQYF
>18|TRBV9|NA|TRBJ2-1|TRBD2
TGTGCCAGCAGTCACTCGACTAGCGGGCTGAGCTCCTACAATGAGCAGTTCTTC
CASSHSTSGLSSYNEQFF
>15|TRBV13|NA|TRBJ1-2|NA
TGTGCCAGCAGCGGTTCCGGGACACCTAACTATGGCTACACCTTC
CASSGSGTPNYGYTF
>13|TRBV2|many|TRBJ2-5|NA
TGTGCCAAAAGGGACACACTTCAAGAGACCCAGTACTTC
CAKRDTLQETQYF
>15|TRBV15|NA|TRBJ1-1|TRBD1
TGTGCCACCAGCAGGGGGACAGGGGGATACACTGAAGCTTTCTTT
CATSRGTGGYTEAFF
>16|TRBV28|NA|TRBJ2-2|NA
TGTGCCAGCAGTTCGTTGGGGACACTGAACACCGGGGAGCTGTTTTTT
CASSSLGTLNTGELFF
>15|TRBV13|few|TRBJ1-2|NA
TGTGCCAGCAGCTTAGATCGCGTTTTGGTGGATGGCTACACCTTC
CASSLDRVLVDGYTF
>12|TRBV28|many|TRBJ2-4|NA
TGTGCCAGCAGCTTAAGTTCTAACATTCAGTACTTC
CASSLSSNIQYF
>13|TRBV12-3/TRBV12-4|many|TRBJ2-7|NA
TGTGCCAGCAGTTTCTTAGGGGAATCCGAGCAGTACTTC
CASSFLGESEQYF
>13|TRBV18|many|TRBJ2-7|NA
TGTGCCAGCTCAGCGGGACCCGGGTACGAGCAGTACTTC
CASSAGPGYEQYF
>17|TRBV20-1|NA|TRBJ2-3|NA
TGCAGTGCAGGATCAGACTCAAGGCCCGCTAGCACAGATACGCAGTATTTT
CSAGSDSRPASTDTQYF
>16|TRBV7-8|NA|TRBJ1-5|NA
TGTGCCAGCAGCCCCTCCCCCGGGGGACACAATCAGCCCCAGCATTTT
CASSPSPGGHNQPQHF
>15|TRBV25-1|few|TRBJ1-1|NA
TGTGCCAGCAGTTCCAAACAGGGCCCAAGCACTGAAGCTTTCTTT
CASSSKQGPSTEAFF
>10|TRBV15|few|TRBJ2-5|NA
TGTGCCACCAGCGGGGAGACCCAGTACTTC
CATSGETQYF
>15|TRBV10-3|NA|TRBJ2-7|NA
TGTGCCATCAGTGAGCACAGGACGGAGAAGATAGAGCAGTACTTC
CAISEHRTEKIEQYF
>12|TRBV28|many|TRBJ1-6|NA
TGTGCCAGCAACGAGGGTCGACCACCCCTCCACTTT
CASNEGRPPLHF
>13|TRBV7-9|few|TRBJ1-2|NA
TGTGCCAGCAGCATGGGGCAGGCCTATGGCTACACCTTC
CASSMGQAYGYTF
>14|TRBV7-2|NA|TRBJ2-5|NA
TGTGCCAGCAGCCGACAGGGAGGTGGAGAGACCCAGTACTTC
CASSRQGGGETQYF
>15|TRBV27|NA|TRBJ2-3|NA
TGTGCCAGCAGCTCAGAAGGGGGTGGCACAGATACGCAGTATTTT
CASSSEGGGTDTQYF
>14|TRBV20-1|NA|TRBJ1-5|NA
TGCAGTGCTAGACGAGGGGGAAGCAATCAGCCCCAGCATTTT
CSARRGGSNQPQHF
>17|TRBV6-1|many|TRBJ2-7|TRBD2
TGTGCCAGCACCGTAGGCCCGTACGGGAGGGCCCGGGGGGAGCAGTACTTC
CASTVGPYGRARGEQYF
>16|TRBV20-1|few|TRBJ2-2|NA
TGCAGTGCTAGCACTTCCAGATCGGAGGACACCGGGGAGCTGTTTTTT
CSASTSRSEDTGELFF
>15|TRBV5-1|many|TRBJ2-7|TRBD2
TGTGCCAGCAGCCCGGGACTAGCGGTAGGCTACGAGCAGTACTTC
CASSPGLAVGYEQYF
>14|TRBV28|NA|TRBJ1-6|NA
TGTGCCAGCACTCCCCGGGACATAAATTCACCCCTCCACTTT
CASTPRDINSPLHF
>15|TRBV7-8|few|TRBJ2-7|TRBD1
TGTGCCAGCAGCTTAGGGGGACAGGAATCCTACGAGCAGTACTTC
CASSLGGQESYEQYF
>12|TRBV18|many|TRBJ1-1|TRBD1
TGTGCCAGCTCGGCGCAGGGGGCTCGGGCTTTCTTT
CASSAQGARAFF
>14|TRBV12-3/TRBV12-4|NA|TRBJ2-3|NA
TGTGCCAGCAGTTTTAATATCTCTCCAGATACGCAGTATTTT
CASSFNISPDTQYF
>12|TRBV10-3|many|TRBJ2-7|NA
TGTGCCACACACTCGGGGGAATACGAGCAGTACTTC
CATHSGEYEQYF
>14|TRBV2|few|TRBJ1-3|NA
TGTGCCAGCAGCTTGACAAGTCTTGGAAACACCATATATTTT
CASSLTSLGNTIYF
>16|TRBV5-4|NA|TRBJ2-3|TRBD2
TGTGCCAGCAGCCCAGCGGGACTAGTAGTCGCAGATACGCAGTATTTT
CASSPAGLVVADTQYF
>16|TRBV19|NA|TRBJ1-5|NA
TGTGCCAGTAGTATATCCGGACGGGACGTTCAGCAGCCCCAGCATTTT
CASSISGRDVQQPQHF